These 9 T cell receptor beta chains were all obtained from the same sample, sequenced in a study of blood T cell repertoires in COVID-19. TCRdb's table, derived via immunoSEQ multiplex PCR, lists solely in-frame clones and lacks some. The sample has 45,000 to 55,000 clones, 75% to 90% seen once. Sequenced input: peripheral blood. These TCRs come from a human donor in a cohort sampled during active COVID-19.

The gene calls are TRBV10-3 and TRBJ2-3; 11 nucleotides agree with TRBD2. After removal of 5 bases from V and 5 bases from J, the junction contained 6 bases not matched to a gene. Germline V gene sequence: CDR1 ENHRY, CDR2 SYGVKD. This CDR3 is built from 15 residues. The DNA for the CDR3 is TGTGCCATCAGTAGACTAGCGGGGTTACAAGATACGCAGTATTTT. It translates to CAISRLAGLQDTQYF.

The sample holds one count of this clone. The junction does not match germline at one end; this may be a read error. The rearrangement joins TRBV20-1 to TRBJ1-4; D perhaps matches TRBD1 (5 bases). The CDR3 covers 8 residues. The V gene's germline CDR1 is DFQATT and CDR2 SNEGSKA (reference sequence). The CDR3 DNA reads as TGCAGTGCTAGGTCCGGGGGGTTT. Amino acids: CSARSGGF.

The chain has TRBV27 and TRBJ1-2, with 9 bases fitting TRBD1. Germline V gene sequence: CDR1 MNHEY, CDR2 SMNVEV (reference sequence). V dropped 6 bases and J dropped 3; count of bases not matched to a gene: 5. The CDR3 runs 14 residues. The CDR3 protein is CASRRDREDYGYTF. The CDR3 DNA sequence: TGTGCCAGCAGGCGGGACAGGGAGGACTATGGCTACACCTTC.

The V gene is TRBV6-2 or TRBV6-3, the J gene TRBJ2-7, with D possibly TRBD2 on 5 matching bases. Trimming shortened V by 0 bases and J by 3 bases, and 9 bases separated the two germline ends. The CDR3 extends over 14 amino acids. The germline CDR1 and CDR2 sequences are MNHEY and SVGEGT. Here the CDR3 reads CASSYSRVVYEQYF. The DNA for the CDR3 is TGTGCCAGCAGTTACTCGAGGGTAGTCTACGAGCAGTACTTC.

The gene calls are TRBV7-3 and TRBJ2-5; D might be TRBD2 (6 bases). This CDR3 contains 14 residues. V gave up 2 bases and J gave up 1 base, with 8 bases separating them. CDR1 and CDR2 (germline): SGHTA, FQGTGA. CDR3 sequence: CASSLGGSQETQYF. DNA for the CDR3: TGTGCCAGCAGCTTAGGGGGGTCCCAAGAGACCCAGTACTTC.

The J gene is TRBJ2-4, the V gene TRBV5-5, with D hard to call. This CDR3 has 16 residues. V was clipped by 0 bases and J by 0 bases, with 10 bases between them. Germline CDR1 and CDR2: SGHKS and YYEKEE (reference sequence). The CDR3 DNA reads TGTGCCAGCAGCTTGGGATCCTACGGAGCCAAAAACATTCAGTACTTC. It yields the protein CASSLGSYGAKNIQYF.

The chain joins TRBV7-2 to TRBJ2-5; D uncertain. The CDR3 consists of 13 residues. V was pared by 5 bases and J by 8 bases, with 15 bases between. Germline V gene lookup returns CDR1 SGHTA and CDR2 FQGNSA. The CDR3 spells CASSAAPKRTQYF. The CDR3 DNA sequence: TGTGCCAGCAGCGCTGCACCCAAGAGAACCCAGTACTTC.

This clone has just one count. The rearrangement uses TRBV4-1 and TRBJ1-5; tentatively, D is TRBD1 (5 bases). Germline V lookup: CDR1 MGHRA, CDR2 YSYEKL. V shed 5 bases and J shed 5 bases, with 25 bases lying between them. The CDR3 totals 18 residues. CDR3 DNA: TGCGCCAGCAGCTTTCGACAGTTGGAGCTAAAATCATATCAGCCCCAGCATTTT. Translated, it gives CASSFRQLELKSYQPQHF.

The CDR3 is CASSPSYTSNEGLFF. CDR3 nucleotide sequence: TGTGCCAGCTCCCCTTCCTACACTAGTAACGAGGGGCTGTTTTTT. The J gene is TRBJ2-2, the V gene TRBV11-1; TRBD2 is a possible D gene (5 bases). Germline-derived CDR1 and CDR2 are SGHAT and FQDESV (reference sequence). The CDR3 sequence is 15 residues long. V was pared by 8 bases and J by 13 bases, with 26 bases between.